One and the same sample provided the 12 T cell receptor beta chains below, sequenced in a study of regulatory T cells in long-lasting Graves disease. iRepertoire HTBI primers and Arm-PCR of CDR3 regions built TCR beta libraries. A single record per CDR3 protein comes from TCRdb applying MiXCR to the multiplex PCR reads. The table lists 250,000 or so distinct CDR3 sequences, about 18% of them singletons. Time point noted: newly diagnosed GD, antithyroid drugs for less than 3 months. Researchers made the TCR library from RNA that was extracted from PBMCs. The sample was also reused in another study, on T cells in Graves' hyperthyroidism and ophthalmopathy.

The starting material was peripheral blood mononuclear cells (PBMCs), obtained at new diagnosis, from a patient treated with antithyroid drugs. The receptors shown here come from a woman aged 30 to 39 with Graves disease.

At least ten counts were recorded for this clonotype. CDR3 DNA: TGTGCCAGCAGCGGTTGGGCAGTTTCTAATTCACCCCTCCACTTT. It encodes CASSGWAVSNSPLHF. The chain recombines TRBV2 with TRBJ1-6, with D hard to call. Germline loops: CDR1 SNHLY, CDR2 FYNNEI. V lost 6 bases and J 6 bases, leaving 15 bases between the germline ends. The CDR3 contains 15 residues.

The chain couples TRBV5-4 to TRBJ2-1; unclear D gene. Germline lookup yields CDR1 SGHNT and CDR2 YYREEE (reference sequence). The CDR3 is made up of 12 amino acids. V was shortened by 0 bases and J by 3 bases, with 1 base between the two germline ends. The CDR3 sequence: CASSLVYNEQFF. The CDR3 nucleotides are TGTGCCAGCAGCTTGGTCTACAATGAGCAGTTCTTC.

This clonotype was counted many times. This rearrangement joins TRBV5-4 to TRBJ1-4, with D possibly TRBD1 on 5 matching bases. The length of the CDR3 is 14 residues. CDR1 SGHNT and CDR2 YYREEE come from the germline V gene (reference sequence). Between the trimmed V and J ends, which lost 0 bases and 6 bases, there was a span of 9 bases. The CDR3 coding sequence is TGTGCCAGCAGCTTGGCAGGGACTGATGAAAAACTGTTTTTT. The encoded protein is CASSLAGTDEKLFF.

In its sample, this clonotype was seen many times. The chain recombines TRBV11-2 with TRBJ1-1; possible D gene TRBD1, 5 bases. Germline CDR1 is SGHAT and CDR2 is FQNNGV. V lost 2 bases and J 7 bases, leaving 11 bases between the germline ends. The CDR3 runs to 13 residues. The CDR3, as DNA: TGTGCCAGCAGCTTATTAGGGGAAGTTGAAGCTTTCTTT. Amino acids: CASSLLGEVEAFF.

The chain links TRBV20-1 to TRBJ2-2, with TRBD1 matching 10 bases. CDR1 and CDR2 (germline): DFQATT, SNEGSKA (reference sequence). The J segment lost 5 bases and the V segment lost 0 bases, leaving 3 bases of the junction unmatched. The CDR3 loop spans 15 amino acids. The CDR3 region has the DNA TGCAGTGCTAGAGAGCTGGGACAGGGGACCGGGGAGCTGTTTTTT. This translates into CSARELGQGTGELFF.

This clonotype was found many times. V and J are TRBV20-1 and TRBJ1-1, with a weak D call TRBD1 (5 bases). The V and J ends lost 2 bases and 4 bases respectively, with 26 bases between them. This CDR3 spans 18 amino acids. Germline V gives CDR1 DFQATT, CDR2 SNEGSKA (reference sequence). CDR3 bases: TGCAGTGCTAGAAGGTTGGCTTTAGGGGATGGAAAAGCCACTGAAGCTTTCTTT. This translates into CSARRLALGDGKATEAFF.

Ten or more counts support this clonotype. V usage is TRBV12-3 or TRBV12-4 and J usage is TRBJ1-2; D possibly corresponds to TRBD1 (6 bases). The CDR3 totals 15 residues. Trimming pared 5 bases from V and 4 bases from J, leaving 17 bases between. The CDR3 here is CASSMGHPTSYGYTF. The CDR3 nucleotides are TGTGCCAGCAGTATGGGACACCCAACTAGCTATGGCTACACCTTC.

J is TRBJ2-7 and V is TRBV2; D may correspond to TRBD1 or TRBD2 (5 bases each). The V gene's germline CDR1 is SNHLY and CDR2 FYNNEI. The germline V and J ends were trimmed by 7 bases and 3 bases, with 10 bases remaining between them. This CDR3 region has 12 residues. DNA for the CDR3: TGTGCCAGCACCCGGGGCGGCTACGAGCAGTACTTC. Residues: CASTRGGYEQYF.

This clonotype was observed at least ten times. J is TRBJ2-4 and V is TRBV5-8; weak D call: TRBD1 (6 bases). This CDR3 is built from 17 residues. Trimming removed 4 bases at V and 6 bases at J, with 23 bases between. Germline CDR1 SGHTS, CDR2 YDEGEE. Written as DNA, the CDR3 is TGTGCCAGCAGCCGATCACTGAACAGGGAATGGGGAAACATTCAGTACTTC. Protein: CASSRSLNREWGNIQYF.

This clonotype showed up many times. The V call is TRBV27, the J call TRBJ2-7; D remains unclear. This CDR3 spans 15 amino acids. Germline loops: CDR1 MNHEY, CDR2 SMNVEV (reference sequence). V was cut by 3 bases and J by 1 base, with 13 bases left in between. CDR3: CASSFDGYRSYEQYF. The CDR3 coding sequence is TGTGCCAGCAGTTTCGATGGATACCGGTCCTACGAGCAGTACTTC.

This clonotype has at least ten counts. The V and J genes are TRBV20-1 and TRBJ1-2; D not resolved. The CDR3 is 12 amino acids. Per the germline V gene, CDR1 is DFQATT and CDR2 is SNEGSKA (reference sequence). V dropped 6 bases and J dropped 4 bases, with 12 bases sitting between them. CDR3 sequence (DNA): TGCAGTGCGGAGAGGGCGCGCTATGGCTACACCTTC. Protein: CSAERARYGYTF.

The sample holds many counts of this clonotype. This sequence joins TRBV7-9 and TRBJ2-7; D is unresolved. This CDR3 comprises 12 residues. V was clipped by 6 bases and J by 5 bases, with 11 bases between them. CDR1 SEHNR and CDR2 FQNEAQ come from the germline V gene (reference sequence). DNA for the CDR3: TGTGCCAGCAGTTTACTCGGAGACGAGCAGTACTTC. Amino acid sequence: CASSLLGDEQYF.